The 27 T cell receptor beta chains in this list originate from one sample, sequenced in a study of blood T cells in healthy people across ages (dated by TCRdb to the mid-2010s). Libraries were made using 5' RACE. For sequencing, an Illumina HiSeq 2500 was employed. A second roughly 7 to 12 cycle PCR used a sample-barcoded 5' primer and a J-beta primer mix. In-frame beta chains were kept once TCRdb had trimmed the public reads at Q25 with fastp and called clones with MiXCR. Each entry is one CDR3 protein sequence, shown with its most common DNA and genes. The sample data list 1 million to 1.2 million distinct CDR3 sequences, and 35% to 40% of these were observed just once. The ten largest clonotypes hold around 13% of the sample. The source material was blood. Receptor source: a man aged 18 to 30 in good health.

In its sample, this clonotype was seen many times. This sequence joins TRBV10-3 and TRBJ2-1, with D tentatively TRBD1 (5 bases). Trimming removed 8 bases from V and 3 bases from J, with 11 bases in between. From germline, CDR1 is ENHRY and CDR2 SYGVKD. This CDR3 comprises 13 residues. CDR3 in DNA: TGTGCCATCGCAACAGGTAACTACAATGAGCAGTTCTTC. Amino acid sequence: CAIATGNYNEQFF.

This sequence joins TRBV10-3 and TRBJ1-1, with D possibly matching TRBD1 (5 bases). V was clipped by 5 bases and J by 3 bases, with 16 bases between them. Germline CDR1 reads ENHRY; CDR2 reads SYGVKD. The CDR3 sequence is 15 residues long. This CDR3 is CAISKPDSGDTEAFF. The CDR3, as DNA: TGTGCCATCAGTAAGCCGGACTCGGGGGACACTGAAGCTTTCTTT.

CDR3 in DNA: TGCAGCGTTGGGGGTCAGATAATGAACACTGAAGCTTTCTTT. Translated, it gives CSVGGQIMNTEAFF. V and J are TRBV29-1 and TRBJ1-1; D gene uncertain. Germline values: CDR1 SQVTM, CDR2 ANQGSEA. V lost 4 bases and J 0 bases, leaving 12 bases between the germline ends. There are 14 residues in the CDR3.

J is TRBJ2-1 and V is TRBV13; tentative D call: TRBD1 (6 bases). This CDR3 is 19 amino acids long. V lost 2 bases and J lost 2, with 22 bases in between. CDR1 PRHDT and CDR2 FYEKMQ come from the germline V gene (reference sequence). CDR3 sequence reads: CASSLPLYSSGGAYNEQFF. CDR3 DNA: TGTGCCAGCAGCTTACCCTTATACAGTTCTGGGGGCGCCTACAATGAGCAGTTCTTC.

The chain joins TRBV5-4 to TRBJ1-5; D ambiguous. The CDR3 extends over 13 amino acids. V was pared by 4 bases and J by 7 bases, with 12 bases between. Germline-derived CDR1 and CDR2 are SGHNT and YYREEE (reference sequence). The CDR3: CASSERIGQPQHF. In nucleotides, the CDR3 is TGTGCCAGCAGCGAAAGGATTGGACAGCCCCAGCATTTT.

The chain combines TRBV20-1 with TRBJ1-5; weak D call: TRBD1 (6 bases). The germline gives CDR1 DFQATT, CDR2 SNEGSKA (reference sequence). V shed 3 bases and J shed 8 bases, with 17 bases lying between them. The CDR3 spans 14 residues. The CDR3 DNA reads as TGCAGTGCTAGGAGAGGGGGACCTAGGGAGCCCCAGCATTTT. Amino acids: CSARRGGPREPQHF.

This clonotype was detected many times. The chain combines TRBV29-1 with TRBJ1-2; tentative D call: TRBD1 (6 bases). Between the trimmed V and J ends, which lost 7 bases and 6 bases, there was a span of 15 bases. This CDR3 contains 12 residues. Germline V CDR1 and CDR2: SQVTM, ANQGSEA. The CDR3 nucleotides are TGCAGCGCACAGGGTTTTAAAAATGGCTACACCTTC. Translated: CSAQGFKNGYTF.

The rearrangement uses TRBV6-2 or TRBV6-3 and TRBJ1-4; tentatively, D is TRBD1 (5 bases). V was shortened by 4 bases and J by 8 bases, with 26 bases between the two germline ends. Germline assignment: CDR1 MNHEY and CDR2 SVGEGT. The CDR3 contains 18 residues. This CDR3 reads CASSSIVNPGQGWEKLFF. The CDR3 DNA reads as TGTGCCAGCAGTTCCATCGTCAATCCCGGACAAGGATGGGAAAAACTGTTTTTT.

This clonotype appeared a few times. The rearrangement joins TRBV7-2 to TRBJ2-3; possibly TRBD1 for D (6 bases). Trimming shortened V by 1 base and J by 2 bases, and 13 bases separated the two germline ends. This CDR3 has 16 residues. CDR1 SGHTA and CDR2 FQGNSA come from the germline V gene. CDR3 coding DNA: TGTGCCAGCAGCTTAGGCCAGGGGAGTTACACAGATACGCAGTATTTT. This gives the protein CASSLGQGSYTDTQYF.

A note on this clonotype: A junction boundary mismatches the germline segment, possibly from a read error. This chain uses TRBV28 with TRBJ2-3, with a possible D match to TRBD1 (5 bases). Germline V gene lookup returns CDR1 MDHEN and CDR2 SYDVKM. The CDR3 has 17 amino acids. In DNA, the CDR3 is TGTGCCAGCAGTCCAATGACAGTGCGGCATACCACAGAGACGCAGTATTTT. Translation gives CASSPMTVRHTTETQYF.

The chain links TRBV28 to TRBJ1-1; D may be TRBD1 (6 bases). Germline V gene sequence: CDR1 MDHEN, CDR2 SYDVKM. Trimming shortened V by 8 bases and J by 1 base, and 20 bases separated the two germline ends. The CDR3 extends over 16 amino acids. CDR3 protein: CASSRGGGRWNTEAFF. The CDR3, as DNA: TGTGCCAGCTCTAGAGGGGGAGGGAGATGGAACACTGAAGCTTTCTTT. The full variable domain, rest sourced from reference TRBV28 and TRBJ1-1, is DVKVTQSSRYLVKRTGEKVFLECVQDMDHENMFWYRQDPGLGLRLIYFSYDVKMKEKGDIPEGYSVSREKKERFSLILESASTNQTSMYLCASSRGGGRWNTEAFFGQGTRLTVV.

V and J are TRBV11-2 and TRBJ2-7; the match to TRBD2 covers 8 bases. J gave up 7 bases and V 2 bases, and 13 bases lay outside the gene matches. This CDR3 contains 16 residues. CDR1 SGHAT and CDR2 FQNNGV come from the germline V gene. The CDR3 DNA reads TGTGCCAGCAGCTTACGGTCCGCGGGGGGTGACAATGAGCAGTACTTC. It is translated as CASSLRSAGGDNEQYF.

The CDR3 nucleotides are TGCAGCGTAAGGGCTCTAGCTAGTGGTGAGCAGTTCTTC. Its protein product is CSVRALASGEQFF. This chain joins TRBV29-1 and TRBJ2-1; possible D gene TRBD2, 5 bases. This CDR3 has 13 amino acids. Germline V gene data show CDR1 as SQVTM and CDR2 as ANQGSEA. The V gene lost 6 bases and the J gene lost 9 bases, with 18 bases spanning the gap.

This clonotype was observed a handful of times. The chain is built from TRBV5-1 and TRBJ2-3; 7 bases map to TRBD2. Losses at the gene ends were 1 base for V and 0 bases for J; bases not matched to a gene: 5. CDR3 length equals 16 residues. Germline V gene data show CDR1 as SGHRS and CDR2 as YFSETQ. This chain's CDR3 is CASSLYPAGSTDTQYF. Here the CDR3 DNA reads TGCGCCAGCAGCTTGTACCCAGCGGGGAGCACAGATACGCAGTATTTT. The full variable domain, completed using reference TRBV5-1 and TRBJ2-3, is KAGVTQTPRYLIKTRGQQVTLSCSPISGHRSVSWYQQTPGQGLQFLFEYFSETQRNKGNFPGRFSGRQFSNSRSEMNVSTLELGDSALYLCASSLYPAGSTDTQYFGPGTRLTVL.

This rearrangement joins TRBV20-1 to TRBJ2-3; 10 bases fit TRBD2. J gave up 1 base and V 3 bases, and 7 bases lay outside the gene matches. CDR3 length equals 16 residues. Germline V gene data show CDR1 as DFQATT and CDR2 as SNEGSKA (reference sequence). The CDR3 is CSARDPGTSGTDTQYF. As DNA, the CDR3 is TGCAGTGCTAGGGACCCCGGGACTAGCGGCACAGATACGCAGTATTTT.

The CDR3 here is CASSLEGSTGELFF. The CDR3 DNA reads TGCGCCAGCAGCTTGGAAGGAAGCACCGGGGAGCTGTTTTTT. V gene TRBV5-1 combines with J gene TRBJ2-2, with D unclear. Between the trimmed V and J ends, which lost 0 bases and 4 bases, there was a span of 7 bases. The CDR3 consists of 14 residues. Germline V lookup: CDR1 SGHRS, CDR2 YFSETQ.

This clonotype has just a few counts. V and J are TRBV7-6 and TRBJ1-6; maybe TRBD1 (6 bases). This CDR3 is built from 15 residues. Per the germline V gene, CDR1 is SGHVS and CDR2 is FNYEAQ. V lost 1 base, J lost 6 bases, and 10 bases lay in between. CDR3 residues: CASSLGLGGNSPLHF. The CDR3, as DNA: TGTGCCAGCAGCTTAGGCTTAGGGGGTAATTCACCCCTCCACTTT.

This clonotype was detected only a few times. The genes are TRBV11-2 and TRBJ2-7; TRBD1 or TRBD2 may be the D gene (5 bases each). V was shortened by 1 base and J by 0 bases, with 13 bases between the two germline ends. This CDR3 has 16 amino acids. Per germline, CDR1 SGHAT and CDR2 FQNNGV. CDR3 in amino acids: CASSLGSAGSSYEQYF. The CDR3 nucleotides are TGTGCCAGCAGCTTAGGTTCGGCAGGGAGCTCCTACGAGCAGTACTTC.

This clonotype turned up a few times. CDR3 residues: CASSQVSESEAFF. For the CDR3, the DNA is TGTGCCAGCAGCCAAGTATCCGAGTCTGAAGCTTTCTTT. The rearrangement joins TRBV4-2 to TRBJ1-1; no clear D gene. Trimming cost V 1 base and J 6 bases, with 9 bases left between them. The CDR3 runs 13 residues. Germline assignment: CDR1 LGHNA and CDR2 YNFKEQ.

In this sample, this clonotype turned up a few times. This sequence joins TRBV6-5 and TRBJ1-1; 10 bases map to TRBD1. Trimming removed 0 bases from V and 7 bases from J; junction bases left unmatched: 2. Germline V gives CDR1 MNHEY, CDR2 SVGAGI. There are 14 residues in the CDR3. The DNA of the CDR3 is TGTGCCAGCAGTTACTCCGGGACAGGGGATGAAGCTTTCTTT. It translates to CASSYSGTGDEAFF.

The J gene is TRBJ1-5, the V gene TRBV6-1; 12 nucleotides match TRBD1. The V segment lost 8 bases and the J segment 4 bases; nucleotides outside the gene matches: 12. CDR1 and CDR2 (germline): MNHNS, SASEGT. The CDR3 has 17 residues. CDR3 coding DNA: TGTGCCAGCTTAGGGACAGGGGGCGTCTTCGTTAATCAGCCCCAGCATTTT. Encoded protein: CASLGTGGVFVNQPQHF.

In this sample, this clonotype turned up a few times. The chain links TRBV7-9 to TRBJ2-1; D gene uncertain. The CDR3 contains 15 residues. The ends were cut back, 1 base at V and 4 bases at J, with 11 bases in the middle. Germline V CDR1 and CDR2: SEHNR, FQNEAQ (reference sequence). Here the CDR3 reads CASSLDLGGYNEQFF. For the CDR3, the DNA is TGTGCCAGCAGCTTAGATTTGGGCGGATACAATGAGCAGTTCTTC.

This chain uses TRBV20-1 with TRBJ2-1; no clear D. Per the germline V gene, CDR1 is DFQATT and CDR2 is SNEGSKA (reference sequence). V was shortened by 6 bases and J by 4 bases, with 10 bases between the two germline ends. This CDR3 spans 12 amino acids. The CDR3 loop reads CSAAQPYNEQFF. The CDR3 DNA reads TGCAGTGCAGCCCAACCGTACAATGAGCAGTTCTTC.

V and J are TRBV20-1 and TRBJ2-7, with TRBD2 identical over 7 bases. Trimming at V came to 8 bases and at J to 5 bases, leaving 9 bases not matched to a gene. This CDR3 comprises 12 residues. Germline V gene sequence: CDR1 DFQATT, CDR2 SNEGSKA (reference sequence). The CDR3 loop reads CSPASGWDEQYF. CDR3 nucleotides: TGCAGTCCGGCTAGCGGATGGGACGAGCAGTACTTC.

In this sample, this clonotype turned up a few times. One base away lies a much larger clone, so this may be a sequencing read error. V gene TRBV6-5 combines with J gene TRBJ1-5, with TRBD1 matching over 9 bases. This CDR3 spans 13 amino acids. Germline V gives CDR1 MNHEY, CDR2 SVGAGI. With 6 bases clipped from V and 5 bases from J, the junction kept 2 bases outside the gene matches. Here the CDR3 DNA reads TGTGCCAGCAGACGGGACAGGGATCAGCCCCAGCATTTT. It yields the protein CASRRDRDQPQHF.

This clonotype has a handful of counts. The rearrangement links TRBV9 to TRBJ2-3; D might be TRBD1 (6 bases). Germline CDR1 reads SGDLS; CDR2 reads YYNGEE. V lost 4 bases and J lost 6, with 21 bases in between. This CDR3 region has 16 residues. The CDR3 protein is CASSPEGDNSIDTQYF. Here the CDR3 DNA reads TGTGCCAGCAGCCCCGAGGGGGACAACTCAATCGATACGCAGTATTTT.

The table lists this clonotype with many counts. This rearrangement joins TRBV20-1 to TRBJ1-2; D is ambiguous. The CDR3 runs 13 residues. V gave up 6 bases and J gave up 4 bases, with 15 bases separating them. The germline V gene encodes CDR1 DFQATT and CDR2 SNEGSKA (reference sequence). The CDR3 bases are TGCAGTGCGGACCCCACTCCGGTCTATGGCTACACCTTC. It is translated as CSADPTPVYGYTF.